What follows describes a single T cell receptor (beta chain). Its specificity is unknown. Measured with immunoSEQ multiplex PCR; TCRdb has only the in-frame clones, and not every one. The table has under 65,000 clones, 75% to 85% seen once. Germline V lookup: CDR1 SGHRS, CDR2 YFSETQ. This CDR3 comprises 15 residues. V lost 3 bases, J lost 1 base, and 2 bases stayed unmatched. This record belongs to a study of radiotherapy plus CTLA-4 blockade in lung cancer. Study context: Objective responses occurred in around 18% of patients; 25% to 35% had disease control.

Study-wide findings and caveats: Tumor-origin TCR clones grew in blood after radiotherapy plus ipilimumab. Increased serum interferon-beta after radiation also reportedly predicted response strongly.

The study treated chemo-refractory metastatic non-small-cell lung cancer patients with focal radiation plus ipilimumab CTLA-4 blockade. This sample comprised peripheral blood, obtained from a patient treated with radiotherapy plus ipilimumab. V usage is TRBV5-1 and J usage is TRBJ2-2, with TRBD1 matching 8 bases. The sequence was obtained from a human donor with non-small cell lung cancer who had a complete response to radiotherapy plus ipilimumab. The CDR3 bases are TGCGCCAGCAGCTATGGGACAGGGAACACCGGGGAGCTGTTTTTT. Translation: CASSYGTGNTGELFF.